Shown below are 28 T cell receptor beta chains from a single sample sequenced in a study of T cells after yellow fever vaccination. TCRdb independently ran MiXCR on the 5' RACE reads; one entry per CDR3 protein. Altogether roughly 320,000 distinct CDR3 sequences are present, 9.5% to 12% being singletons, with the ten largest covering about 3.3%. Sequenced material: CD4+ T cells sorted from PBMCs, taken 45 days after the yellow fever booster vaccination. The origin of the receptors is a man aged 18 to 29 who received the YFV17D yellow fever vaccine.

The CDR3, as DNA: TGCGCCAGCAGCCCGGAGGGGGTGTCGGGGAACACTGAAGCTTTCTTT. This translates into CASSPEGVSGNTEAFF. The chain carries TRBV5-1 and TRBJ1-1, with a tentative D call TRBD1 (6 bases). Trimming left V 4 bases short and J 1 base short, with 17 bases between. This CDR3 is built from 16 residues. Germline V CDR1 and CDR2: SGHRS, YFSETQ.

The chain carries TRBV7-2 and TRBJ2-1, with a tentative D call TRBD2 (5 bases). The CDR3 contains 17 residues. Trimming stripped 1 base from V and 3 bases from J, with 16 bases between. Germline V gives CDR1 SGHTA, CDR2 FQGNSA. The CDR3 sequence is CASSLGLASSFYNEQFF. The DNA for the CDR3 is TGTGCCAGCAGCTTAGGCCTGGCTAGCTCATTCTACAATGAGCAGTTCTTC. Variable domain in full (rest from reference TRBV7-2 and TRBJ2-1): GAGVSQSPSNKVTEKGKDVELRCDPISGHTALYWYRQSLGQGLEFLIYFQGNSAPDKSGLPSDRFSAERTGGSVSTLTIQRTQQEDSAVYLCASSLGLASSFYNEQFFGPGTRLTVL.

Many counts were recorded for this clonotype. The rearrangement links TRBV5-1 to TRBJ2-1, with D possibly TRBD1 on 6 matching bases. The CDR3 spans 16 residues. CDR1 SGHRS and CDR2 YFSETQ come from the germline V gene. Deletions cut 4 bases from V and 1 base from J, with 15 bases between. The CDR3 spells CASSRNRDPSYNEQFF. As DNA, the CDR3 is TGCGCCAGCAGCCGGAACAGGGACCCTTCCTACAATGAGCAGTTCTTC.

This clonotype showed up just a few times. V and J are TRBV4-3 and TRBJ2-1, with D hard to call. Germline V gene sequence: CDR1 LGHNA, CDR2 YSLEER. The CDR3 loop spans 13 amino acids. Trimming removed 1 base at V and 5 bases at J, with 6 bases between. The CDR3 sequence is CASSQGLHNEQFF. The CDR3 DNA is TGCGCCAGCAGCCAAGGTCTTCACAATGAGCAGTTCTTC.

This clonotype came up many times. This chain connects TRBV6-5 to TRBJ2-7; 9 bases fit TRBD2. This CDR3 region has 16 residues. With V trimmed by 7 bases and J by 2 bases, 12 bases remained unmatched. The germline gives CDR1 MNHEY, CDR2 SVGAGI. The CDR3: CASMSLAGQRTYEQYV. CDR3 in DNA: TGTGCCAGCATGTCACTAGCGGGCCAACGTACCTACGAGCAGTACGTC.

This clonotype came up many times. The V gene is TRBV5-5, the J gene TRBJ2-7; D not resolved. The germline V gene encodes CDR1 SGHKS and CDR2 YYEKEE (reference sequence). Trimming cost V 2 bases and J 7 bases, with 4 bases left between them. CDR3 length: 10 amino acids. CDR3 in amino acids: CASSLREQYV. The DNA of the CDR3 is TGTGCCAGCAGCTTAAGGGAGCAGTACGTC.

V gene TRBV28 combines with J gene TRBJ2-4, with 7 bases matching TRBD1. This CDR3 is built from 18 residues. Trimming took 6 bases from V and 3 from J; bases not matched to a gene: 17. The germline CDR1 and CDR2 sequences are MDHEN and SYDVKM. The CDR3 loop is CASSATGELPLIKNIQYF. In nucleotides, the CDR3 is TGTGCCAGCAGCGCTACAGGGGAGCTCCCACTAATCAAAAACATTCAGTACTTC. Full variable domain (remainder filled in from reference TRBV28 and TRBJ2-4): DVKVTQSSRYLVKRTGEKVFLECVQDMDHENMFWYRQDPGLGLRLIYFSYDVKMKEKGDIPEGYSVSREKKERFSLILESASTNQTSMYLCASSATGELPLIKNIQYFGAGTRLSVL.

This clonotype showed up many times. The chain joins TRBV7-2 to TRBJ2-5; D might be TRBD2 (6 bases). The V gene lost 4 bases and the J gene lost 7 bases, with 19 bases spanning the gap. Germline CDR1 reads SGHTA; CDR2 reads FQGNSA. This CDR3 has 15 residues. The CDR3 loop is CASSSSGTYRGTQYF. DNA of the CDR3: TGTGCCAGCAGCTCCTCCGGGACTTACCGGGGGACCCAGTACTTC.

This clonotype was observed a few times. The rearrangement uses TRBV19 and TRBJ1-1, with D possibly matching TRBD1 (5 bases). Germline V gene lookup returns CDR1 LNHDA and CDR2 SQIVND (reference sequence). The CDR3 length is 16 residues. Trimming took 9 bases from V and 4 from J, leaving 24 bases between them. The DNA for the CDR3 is TGTGCCAGCGCGGGACTGGCTGCTGGGGACCCCACTGAAGCTTTCTTT. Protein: CASAGLAAGDPTEAFF.

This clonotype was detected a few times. DNA of the CDR3: TGCGCCAGCAGCCGCGGACGCCGGTCTGAAGCTTTCTTT. Its translation: CASSRGRRSEAFF. V and J are TRBV4-3 and TRBJ1-1; D ambiguous. This CDR3 contains 13 residues. V was cut by 4 bases and J by 6 bases, with 12 bases left in between. Germline assignment: CDR1 LGHNA and CDR2 YSLEER.

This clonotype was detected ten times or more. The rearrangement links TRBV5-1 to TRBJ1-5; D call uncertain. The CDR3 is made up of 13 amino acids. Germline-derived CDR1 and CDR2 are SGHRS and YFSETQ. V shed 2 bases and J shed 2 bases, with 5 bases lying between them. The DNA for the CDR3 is TGCGCCAGCAGCTTCCAAGGCAATCAGCCCCAGCATTTT. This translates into CASSFQGNQPQHF.

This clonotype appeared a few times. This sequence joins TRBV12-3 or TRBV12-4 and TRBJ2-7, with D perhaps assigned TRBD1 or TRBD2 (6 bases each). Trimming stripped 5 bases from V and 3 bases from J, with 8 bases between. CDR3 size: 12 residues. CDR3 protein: CASSGGHYEQYF. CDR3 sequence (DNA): TGTGCCAGCAGTGGGGGGCACTACGAGCAGTACTTC.

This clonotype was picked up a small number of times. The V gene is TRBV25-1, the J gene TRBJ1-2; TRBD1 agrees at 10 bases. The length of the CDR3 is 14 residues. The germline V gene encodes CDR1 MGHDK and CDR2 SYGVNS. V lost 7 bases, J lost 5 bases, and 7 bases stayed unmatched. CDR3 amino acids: CASTETGGGYGYTF. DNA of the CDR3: TGTGCCAGCACTGAGACAGGGGGCGGATATGGCTACACCTTC.

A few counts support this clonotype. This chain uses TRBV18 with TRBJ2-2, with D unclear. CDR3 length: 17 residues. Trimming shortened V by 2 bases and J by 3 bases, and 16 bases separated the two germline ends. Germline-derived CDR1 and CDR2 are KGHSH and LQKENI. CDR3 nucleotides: TGTGCCAGCTCACCAACTCTCGGCCAGGTGTACACCGGGGAGCTGTTTTTT. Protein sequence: CASSPTLGQVYTGELFF.

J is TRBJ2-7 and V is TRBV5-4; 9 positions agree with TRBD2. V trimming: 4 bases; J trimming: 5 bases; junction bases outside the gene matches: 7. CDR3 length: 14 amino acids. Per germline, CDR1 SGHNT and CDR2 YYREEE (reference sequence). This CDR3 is CASSTNSGGDEQYF. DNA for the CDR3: TGTGCCAGCAGCACCAATAGCGGGGGCGACGAGCAGTACTTC.

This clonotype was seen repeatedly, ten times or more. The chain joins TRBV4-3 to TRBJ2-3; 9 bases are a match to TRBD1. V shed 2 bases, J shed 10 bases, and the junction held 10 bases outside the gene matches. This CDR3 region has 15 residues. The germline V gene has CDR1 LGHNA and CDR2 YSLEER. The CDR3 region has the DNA TGCGCCAGCAGCCAACCGGGACAGGGAGTCGTGGCGCAGTATTTT. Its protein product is CASSQPGQGVVAQYF.

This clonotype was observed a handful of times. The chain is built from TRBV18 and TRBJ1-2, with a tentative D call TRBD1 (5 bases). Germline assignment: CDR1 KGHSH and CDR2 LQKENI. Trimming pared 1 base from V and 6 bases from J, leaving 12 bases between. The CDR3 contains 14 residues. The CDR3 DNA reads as TGTGCCAGCTCACCACTTTCAGGGAACGATGGCTACACCTTC. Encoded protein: CASSPLSGNDGYTF.

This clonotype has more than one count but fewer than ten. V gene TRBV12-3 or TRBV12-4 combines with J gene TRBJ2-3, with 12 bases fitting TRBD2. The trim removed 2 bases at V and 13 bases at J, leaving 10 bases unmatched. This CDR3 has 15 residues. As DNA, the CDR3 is TGTGCCAGCAGTTTAATGACTAGCGGGAGCGAGGGCGAGTATTTT. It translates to CASSLMTSGSEGEYF.

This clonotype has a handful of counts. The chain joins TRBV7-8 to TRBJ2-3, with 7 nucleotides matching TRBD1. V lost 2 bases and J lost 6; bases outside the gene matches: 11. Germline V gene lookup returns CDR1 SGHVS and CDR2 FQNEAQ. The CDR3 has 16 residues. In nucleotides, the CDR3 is TGTGCCAGCAGCTTAAGGGACAGAGCCCTGGGGGATACGCAGTATTTT. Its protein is CASSLRDRALGDTQYF. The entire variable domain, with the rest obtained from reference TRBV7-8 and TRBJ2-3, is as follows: GAGVSQSPRYKVAKRGQDVALRCDPISGHVSLFWYQQALGQGPEFLTYFQNEAQLDKSGLPSDRFFAERPEGSVSTLKIQRTQQEDSAVYLCASSLRDRALGDTQYFGPGTRLTVL.

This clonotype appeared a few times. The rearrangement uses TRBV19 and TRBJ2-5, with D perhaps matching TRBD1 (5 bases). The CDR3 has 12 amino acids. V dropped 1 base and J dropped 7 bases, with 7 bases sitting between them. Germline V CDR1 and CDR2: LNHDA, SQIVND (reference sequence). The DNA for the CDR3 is TGTGCCAGTAGTATAGGAAGGGGGACCCAGTACTTC. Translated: CASSIGRGTQYF.

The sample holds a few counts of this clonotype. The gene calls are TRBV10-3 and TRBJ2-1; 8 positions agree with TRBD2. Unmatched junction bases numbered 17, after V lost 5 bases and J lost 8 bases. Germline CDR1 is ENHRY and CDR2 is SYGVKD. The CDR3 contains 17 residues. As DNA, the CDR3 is TGTGCCATCAGTCGAGGGGGTAGCGGGGTCTCGAGGGATGAGCAGTTCTTC. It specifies CAISRGGSGVSRDEQFF.

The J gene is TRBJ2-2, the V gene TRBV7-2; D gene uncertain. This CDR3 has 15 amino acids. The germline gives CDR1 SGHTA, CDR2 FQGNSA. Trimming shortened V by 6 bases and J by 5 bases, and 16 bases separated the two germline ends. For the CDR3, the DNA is TGTGCCAGCAGTAACACAAGGGCGCTGACCGGGGAGCTGTTTTTT. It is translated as CASSNTRALTGELFF.

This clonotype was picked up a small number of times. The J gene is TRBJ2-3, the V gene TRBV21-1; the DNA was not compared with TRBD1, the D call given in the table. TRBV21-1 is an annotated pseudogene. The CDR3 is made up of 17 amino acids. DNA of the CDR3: TGTGCCAGCAGCGGGGCAGGGGAACATGTTTGCACAGATACGCAGTATTTT. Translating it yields CASSGAGEHVCTDTQYF.

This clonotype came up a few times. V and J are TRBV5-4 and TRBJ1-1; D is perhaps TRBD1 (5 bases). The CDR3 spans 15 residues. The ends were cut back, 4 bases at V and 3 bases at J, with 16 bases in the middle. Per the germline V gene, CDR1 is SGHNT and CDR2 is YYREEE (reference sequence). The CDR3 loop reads CASSLRAMEYTEAFF. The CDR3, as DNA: TGTGCCAGCAGCCTCAGGGCTATGGAGTACACTGAAGCTTTCTTT.

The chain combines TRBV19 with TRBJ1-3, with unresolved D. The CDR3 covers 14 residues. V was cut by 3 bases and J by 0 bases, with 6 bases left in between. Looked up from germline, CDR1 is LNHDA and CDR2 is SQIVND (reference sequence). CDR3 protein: CASSMVGSGNTIYF. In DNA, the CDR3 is TGTGCCAGTAGTATGGTCGGCTCTGGAAACACCATATATTTT.

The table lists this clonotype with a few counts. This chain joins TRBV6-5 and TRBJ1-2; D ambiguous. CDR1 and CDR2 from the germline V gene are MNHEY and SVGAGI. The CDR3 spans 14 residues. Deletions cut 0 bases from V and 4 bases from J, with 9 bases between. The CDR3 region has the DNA TGTGCCAGCAGTTACTCCAGCGTAGGCTATGGCTACACCTTC. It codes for CASSYSSVGYGYTF.

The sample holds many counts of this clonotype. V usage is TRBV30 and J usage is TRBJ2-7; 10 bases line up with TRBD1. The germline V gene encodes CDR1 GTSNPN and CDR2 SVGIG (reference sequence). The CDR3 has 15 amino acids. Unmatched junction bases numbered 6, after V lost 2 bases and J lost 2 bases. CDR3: CAWSPGQGIAYEQYF. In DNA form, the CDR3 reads TGTGCCTGGAGTCCGGGACAGGGGATTGCCTACGAGCAGTACTTC.

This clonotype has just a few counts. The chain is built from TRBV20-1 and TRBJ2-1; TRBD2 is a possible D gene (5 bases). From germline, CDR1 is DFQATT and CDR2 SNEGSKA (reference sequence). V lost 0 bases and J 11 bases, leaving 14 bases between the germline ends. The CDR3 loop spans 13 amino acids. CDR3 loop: CSARDLRRAQQFF. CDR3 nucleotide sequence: TGCAGTGCTAGAGATTTGCGGCGGGCCCAGCAGTTCTTC.